The rows below give T cell receptor beta chains drawn from one sample of a study of T cell repertoires in cytomegalovirus infection. Using its own MiXCR run on the reads, TCRdb lists one record per CDR3 protein. This sample carries 150,000 to 200,000 distinct CDR3 sequences, approximately 15% of them seen once, and the ten largest clones take over 20%. The sample consisted of PBMCs. The receptors stem from a human donor in good health (CMV status not recorded). Some clones in this sample may be carry-over from other donors' samples. Both conserved end residues are part of each CDR3. The D gene is left open where the match is weak. A row's size may be missing; if present it is once, few, many or a size class.

>TRBV4-2|-|TRBJ1-2|-
TGTGCCAGCAGCCAAGTTGGGGAGACCTATGACTACACCTTC
CASSQVGETYDYTF
>TRBV7-2|few|TRBJ2-3|-
TGTGCCAGCAGCTTAGGAAGCCTTTCCACAGATACGCAGTATTTT
CASSLGSLSTDTQYF
>TRBV28|many|TRBJ1-2|TRBD1
TGTGCCAGCAGTTATCAGGGGACAGGGTACGGCTACACCTTC
CASSYQGTGYGYTF
>TRBV7-9|few|TRBJ1-1|-
TGTGCCAGCAGCTTAGTTTCCTTGGCTACAGCTTTCTTT
CASSLVSLATAFF
>TRBV14|few|TRBJ1-1|-
TGTGCCAGCAGCCAAGGTGGGGCAGAGAGGCCCCAGAACACTGAAGCTTTCTTT
CASSQGGAERPQNTEAFF
>TRBV7-2|many|TRBJ2-5|TRBD2
TGTGCCAGCAGCTTGGGACTAGCGGCAGAGACCCAGTACTTC
CASSLGLAAETQYF
>TRBV7-9|many|TRBJ2-3|-
TGTGCCAGCAGCCAAGGGGGGATCGCAGATACGCAGTATTTT
CASSQGGIADTQYF
>TRBV29-1|many|TRBJ1-1|-
TGCAGCGTTTGCGAGTTAAACACTGAAGCTTTCTTT
CSVCELNTEAFF
>TRBV14|few|TRBJ2-1|TRBD2
TGTGCCAGCAGCCAAACTAGCGGGGGTTACAATGAGCAGTTCTTC
CASSQTSGGYNEQFF
>TRBV29-1|-|TRBJ1-3|-
TGCAGCGTTGAATTGGGCAGGACTGGAAACACCATATATTTT
CSVELGRTGNTIYF
>TRBV7-8|-|TRBJ2-7|-
TGTGCCAGCAGCTTAGACAGTGTTCCCTACGAGCAGTACTTC
CASSLDSVPYEQYF
>TRBV2|-|TRBJ1-5|-
TGTGCCAGCAGGGACGACAGTGGCCGGGCCCAGCATTTT
CASRDDSGRAQHF
>TRBV11-2|few|TRBJ2-7|-
TGTGCCAGCAGCTTAGGACACGTCGAGCAGTACTTC
CASSLGHVEQYF
>TRBV7-6|many|TRBJ2-7|-
TGTGCCAGCAGCCTGTCCGGAAGCTCCTACGAGCAGTACTTC
CASSLSGSSYEQYF
>TRBV11-3|many|TRBJ2-1|-
TGTGCCAGCAGCCCCCGGGGGGCTTACAATGAGCAGTTCTTC
CASSPRGAYNEQFF
>TRBV12-5|few|TRBJ2-5|-
TGTGCTAGTGGTTTGGGGACTAATCAAGAGACCCAGTACTTC
CASGLGTNQETQYF
>TRBV20-1|-|TRBJ2-7|-
TGCAGTGCTGGGGGCAAGCAGAGCTCCTACGAGCAGTACTTC
CSAGGKQSSYEQYF
>TRBV19|few|TRBJ1-6|-
TGTGCCAGTAGCAAGATGAATTCACCCCTCCACTTT
CASSKMNSPLHF
>TRBV12-3/TRBV12-4|many|TRBJ1-5|-
TGTGCCAGCAGTCCCCGGACTGATCAGCCCCAGCATTTT
CASSPRTDQPQHF
>TRBV5-1|-|TRBJ1-1|-
TGCGCCAGCACCCTCGGAGGGAAGAACACTGAAGCTTTCTTT
CASTLGGKNTEAFF
>TRBV19|many|TRBJ2-5|TRBD2
TGTGCCAGTAGTAAAGCGGGAGTGGAGACCCAGTACTTC
CASSKAGVETQYF
>TRBV7-8|many|TRBJ1-6|-
TGTGCCAGCAGCCCAAGCCGGGGTTCCTATAATTCACCCCTCCACTTT
CASSPSRGSYNSPLHF
>TRBV5-4|few|TRBJ1-4|-
TGTGCCAGCAGCCAGGGGACGGAAACTAATGAAAAACTGTTTTTT
CASSQGTETNEKLFF
>TRBV4-1|many|TRBJ2-7|TRBD1
TGCGCCAGCAGCCAAGGCAGGGACAGGGGAGGCGAGCAGTACTTC
CASSQGRDRGGEQYF
>TRBV6-1|-|TRBJ1-3|-
TGTGCCAGCAATCAACGGGCCGGAAACACCATATATTTT
CASNQRAGNTIYF
>TRBV7-6|many|TRBJ2-3|-
TGTGCCAGCAGCCTGGGGACGCCAACTAGCACAGATACGCAGTATTTT
CASSLGTPTSTDTQYF
>TRBV29-1|few|TRBJ2-1|TRBD2
TGCAGCGTTTCAACTAGCGGGGGGGCCAATGAGCAGTTCTTC
CSVSTSGGANEQFF
>TRBV12-5|few|TRBJ1-5|-
TGTGCTAGTGGTTCCCCGGGGGGCAATAGCAATCAGCCCCAGCATTTT
CASGSPGGNSNQPQHF
>TRBV7-9|many|TRBJ2-3|-
TGTGCCAGCACCCTCAACAGGGACCCCTGGAATACGCAGTATTTT
CASTLNRDPWNTQYF
>TRBV29-1|few|TRBJ2-7|TRBD1
TGCAGCGTCCGGGACAGTCCCTACGAGCAGTACTTC
CSVRDSPYEQYF
>TRBV7-3|many|TRBJ2-2|TRBD1
TGTGCCAGCAGCTCCGGGACAGGGGTTCGCACCGGGGAGCTGTTTTTT
CASSSGTGVRTGELFF
>TRBV27|-|TRBJ1-6|-
TGTGCCAGCAGTGAGGGGGTGGAGGGCTCCTATAATTCACCCCTCCACTTT
CASSEGVEGSYNSPLHF
>TRBV14|many|TRBJ2-7|-
TGTGCCAGCAGCCAAGATCCCACGGATTTCTACGAGCAGTACTTC
CASSQDPTDFYEQYF
>TRBV20-1|few|TRBJ2-5|-
TGCAGTGCCCATGGACAGAGACAAGAGACCCAGTACTTC
CSAHGQRQETQYF
>TRBV27|few|TRBJ2-2|-
TGTGCCAGCAGTTTATTTAAGGGCACCGGGGAGCTGTTTTTT
CASSLFKGTGELFF
>TRBV6-5|few|TRBJ1-6|-
TGTGCCAGCAGTTACTCCAGGATGAGCTCCTATAATTCACCCCTCCACTTT
CASSYSRMSSYNSPLHF
>TRBV7-2|few|TRBJ2-2|-
TGTGCCAGCAGCAGTACTATGACCGGGGAGCTGTTTTTT
CASSSTMTGELFF
>TRBV7-9|many|TRBJ2-5|TRBD2
TGTGCCAGCAGCTCCAACGAACTAGCGGGAAGACAAGAGACCCAGTACTTC
CASSSNELAGRQETQYF
>TRBV7-2|many|TRBJ1-1|-
TGTGCCAGCAGCCCCACAAACACTGAAGCTTTCTTT
CASSPTNTEAFF
>TRBV29-1|-|TRBJ2-5|-
TGCAGCGTTGTAGGCGACAGATCCTACCAAGAGACCCAGTACTTC
CSVVGDRSYQETQYF
>TRBV10-3|-|TRBJ1-2|-
TGTGCCATCGGGGCAGGGGAATATGGCTACACCTTC
CAIGAGEYGYTF
>TRBV10-3|few|TRBJ2-7|-
TGTGCCATCAGTGAACCGGACGGGTACTCCTACGAGCAGTACTTC
CAISEPDGYSYEQYF
>TRBV6-2/TRBV6-3|-|TRBJ2-1|TRBD2
TGTGCCAGCAGGGACTTGAGCGGGGGGGCTTACAATGAGCAGTTCTTC
CASRDLSGGAYNEQFF
>TRBV7-2|many|TRBJ2-2|-
TGTGCCAGCAGCTTCGGACGGGCCCGAGGCACCGGGGAGCTGTTTTTT
CASSFGRARGTGELFF
>TRBV14|few|TRBJ2-1|TRBD2
TGTGCCAGCAGCCAAGTCGGGAGGTGGAATGAGCAGTTCTTC
CASSQVGRWNEQFF
>TRBV29-1|few|TRBJ2-3|-
TGCAGCGTTGGGACAGGCACAGATACGCAGTATTTT
CSVGTGTDTQYF
>TRBV6-6|-|TRBJ2-7|-
TGTGCCAGCAGTGAGGTCAGGGCCGAGCAGTACTTC
CASSEVRAEQYF
>TRBV29-1|-|TRBJ2-5|-
TGCAGCGTTGGCATCGCCTCACCCCGGACCCAGTACTTC
CSVGIASPRTQYF
>TRBV7-3|many|TRBJ2-3|-
TGTGCCAGCAGCTTATACCCCTCAGATACGCAGTATTTT
CASSLYPSDTQYF
>TRBV29-1|many|TRBJ2-7|TRBD1
TGCAGCGCCGCCGGGACAGCTTTTTTTGGCGAGCAGTACTTC
CSAAGTAFFGEQYF
>TRBV11-2|-|TRBJ2-7|TRBD2
TGTGCCACTAGGACTAGCGGTGCATACGAGCAGTACTTC
CATRTSGAYEQYF
>TRBV7-8|many|TRBJ1-1|-
TGTGCCAGCAGCCCGCGAATGGATGAAGCTTTCTTT
CASSPRMDEAFF
>TRBV5-1|few|TRBJ2-7|-
TGCGCCAGCAGCTTCGGACTCACCACCCTCTCCGCCTACGAGCAGTACTTC
CASSFGLTTLSAYEQYF
>TRBV7-6|many|TRBJ1-5|TRBD1
TGTGCCAGCAGCTTAGGACAGGGGGAACAGCCCCAGCATTTT
CASSLGQGEQPQHF